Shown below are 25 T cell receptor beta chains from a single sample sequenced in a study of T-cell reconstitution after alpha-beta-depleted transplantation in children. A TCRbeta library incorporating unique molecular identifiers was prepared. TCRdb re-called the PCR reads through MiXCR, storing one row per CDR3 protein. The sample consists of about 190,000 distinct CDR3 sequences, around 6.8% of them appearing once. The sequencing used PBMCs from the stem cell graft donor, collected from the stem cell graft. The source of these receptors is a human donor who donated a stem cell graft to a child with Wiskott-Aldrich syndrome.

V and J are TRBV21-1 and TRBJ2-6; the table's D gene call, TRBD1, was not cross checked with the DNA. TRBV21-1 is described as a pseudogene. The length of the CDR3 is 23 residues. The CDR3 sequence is CASSTRTGTGFFWSLSGANVLTF. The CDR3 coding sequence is TGTGCCAGCAGCACACGCACCGGGACAGGGTTTTTCTGGTCTCTCTCTGGGGCCAACGTCCTGACTTTC.

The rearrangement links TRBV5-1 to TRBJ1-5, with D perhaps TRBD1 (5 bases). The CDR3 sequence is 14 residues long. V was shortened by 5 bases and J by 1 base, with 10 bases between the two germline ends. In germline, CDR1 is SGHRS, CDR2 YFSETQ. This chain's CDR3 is CASREGTSNQPQHF. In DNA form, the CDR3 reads TGCGCCAGCAGGGAGGGGACGAGCAATCAGCCCCAGCATTTT. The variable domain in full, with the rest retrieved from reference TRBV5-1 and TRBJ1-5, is KAGVTQTPRYLIKTRGQQVTLSCSPISGHRSVSWYQQTPGQGLQFLFEYFSETQRNKGNFPGRFSGRQFSNSRSEMNVSTLELGDSALYLCASREGTSNQPQHFGDGTRLSIL.

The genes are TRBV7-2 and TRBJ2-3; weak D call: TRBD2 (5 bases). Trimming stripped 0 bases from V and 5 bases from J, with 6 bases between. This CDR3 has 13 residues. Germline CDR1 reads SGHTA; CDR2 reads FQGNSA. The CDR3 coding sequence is TGTGCCAGCAGCTTAGCGGGAGTAGATACGCAGTATTTT. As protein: CASSLAGVDTQYF.

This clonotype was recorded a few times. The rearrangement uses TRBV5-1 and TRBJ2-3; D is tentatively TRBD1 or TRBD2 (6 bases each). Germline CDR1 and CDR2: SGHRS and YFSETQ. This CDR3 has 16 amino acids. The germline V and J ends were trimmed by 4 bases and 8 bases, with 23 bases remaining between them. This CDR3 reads CASSLAGRGGSVTQYF. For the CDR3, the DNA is TGCGCCAGCAGCCTGGCTGGCAGGGGAGGCTCGGTTACGCAGTATTTT.

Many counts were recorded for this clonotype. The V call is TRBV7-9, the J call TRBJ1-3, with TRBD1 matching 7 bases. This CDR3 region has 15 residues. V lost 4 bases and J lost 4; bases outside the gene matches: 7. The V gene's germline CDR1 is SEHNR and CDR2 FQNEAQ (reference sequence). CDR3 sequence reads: CASSWYRDSGNTIYF. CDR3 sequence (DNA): TGTGCCAGCAGCTGGTACCGGGACAGCGGAAACACCATATATTTT.

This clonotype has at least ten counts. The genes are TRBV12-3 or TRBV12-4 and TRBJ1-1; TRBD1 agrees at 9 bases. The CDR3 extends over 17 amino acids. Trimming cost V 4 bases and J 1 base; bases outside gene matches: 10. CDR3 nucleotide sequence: TGTGCCAGCAGTTATGTGGGGACAGGGCAACGGAACACTGAAGCTTTCTTT. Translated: CASSYVGTGQRNTEAFF.

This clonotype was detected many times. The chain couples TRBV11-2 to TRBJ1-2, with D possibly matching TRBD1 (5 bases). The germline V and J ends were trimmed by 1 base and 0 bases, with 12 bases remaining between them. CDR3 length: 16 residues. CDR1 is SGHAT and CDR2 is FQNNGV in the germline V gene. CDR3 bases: TGTGCCAGCAGCTTAGCCGCAGGGAGCCCTAACTATGGCTACACCTTC. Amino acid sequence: CASSLAAGSPNYGYTF.

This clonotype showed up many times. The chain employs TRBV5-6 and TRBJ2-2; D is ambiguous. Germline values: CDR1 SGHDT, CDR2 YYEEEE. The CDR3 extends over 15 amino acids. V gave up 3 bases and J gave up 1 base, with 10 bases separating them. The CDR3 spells CASSSVRQNTGELFF. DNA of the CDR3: TGTGCCAGCAGCTCGGTCAGACAGAACACCGGGGAGCTGTTTTTT.

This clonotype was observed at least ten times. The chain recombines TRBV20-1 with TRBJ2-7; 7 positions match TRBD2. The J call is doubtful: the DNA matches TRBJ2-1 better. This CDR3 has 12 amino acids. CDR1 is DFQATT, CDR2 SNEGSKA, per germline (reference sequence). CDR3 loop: CSAPGRAWEQFF. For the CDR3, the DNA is TGCAGTGCCCCAGGGAGGGCTTGGGAGCAGTTCTTC.

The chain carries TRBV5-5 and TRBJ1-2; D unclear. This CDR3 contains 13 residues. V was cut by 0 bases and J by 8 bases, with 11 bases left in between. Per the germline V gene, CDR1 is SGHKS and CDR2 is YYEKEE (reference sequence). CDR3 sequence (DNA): TGTGCCAGCAGCTTGGGGCACCTCTGCGGCTACACCTTC. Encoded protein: CASSLGHLCGYTF.

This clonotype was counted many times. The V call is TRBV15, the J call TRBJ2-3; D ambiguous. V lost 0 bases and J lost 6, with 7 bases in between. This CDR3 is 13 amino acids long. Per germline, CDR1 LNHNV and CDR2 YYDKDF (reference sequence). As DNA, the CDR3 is TGTGCCACCAGCAGAGATCCCGCGGATACGCAGTATTTT. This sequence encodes CATSRDPADTQYF.

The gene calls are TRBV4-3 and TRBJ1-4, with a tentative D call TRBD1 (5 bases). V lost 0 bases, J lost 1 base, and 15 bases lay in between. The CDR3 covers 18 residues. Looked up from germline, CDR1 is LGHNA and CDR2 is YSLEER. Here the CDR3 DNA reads TGCGCCAGCAGCCAAGATGGCCAGGGCGAAGGAACTAATGAAAAACTGTTTTTT. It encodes CASSQDGQGEGTNEKLFF.

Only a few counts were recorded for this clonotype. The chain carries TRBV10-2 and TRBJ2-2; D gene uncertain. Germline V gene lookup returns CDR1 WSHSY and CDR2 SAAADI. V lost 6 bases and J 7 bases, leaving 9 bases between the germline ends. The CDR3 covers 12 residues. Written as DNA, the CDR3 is TGCGCCAGCAGGACCTTAGGCGGGGAGCTGTTTTTT. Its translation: CASRTLGGELFF.

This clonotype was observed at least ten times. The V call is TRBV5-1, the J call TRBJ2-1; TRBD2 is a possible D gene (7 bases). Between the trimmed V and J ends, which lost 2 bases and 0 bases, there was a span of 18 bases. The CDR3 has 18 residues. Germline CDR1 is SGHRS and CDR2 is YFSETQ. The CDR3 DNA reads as TGCGCCAGCAGCTTACCCCGCCGGGGGGCAAGCTCCTACAATGAGCAGTTCTTC. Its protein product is CASSLPRRGASSYNEQFF. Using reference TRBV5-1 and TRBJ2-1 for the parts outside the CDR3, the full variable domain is KAGVTQTPRYLIKTRGQQVTLSCSPISGHRSVSWYQQTPGQGLQFLFEYFSETQRNKGNFPGRFSGRQFSNSRSEMNVSTLELGDSALYLCASSLPRRGASSYNEQFFGPGTRLTVL.

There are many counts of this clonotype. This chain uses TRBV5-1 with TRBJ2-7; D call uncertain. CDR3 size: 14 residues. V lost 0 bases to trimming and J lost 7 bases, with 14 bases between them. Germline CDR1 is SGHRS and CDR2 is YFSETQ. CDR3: CASSLAVTGGEQYF. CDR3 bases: TGCGCCAGCAGCTTGGCGGTCACTGGTGGGGAGCAGTACTTC.

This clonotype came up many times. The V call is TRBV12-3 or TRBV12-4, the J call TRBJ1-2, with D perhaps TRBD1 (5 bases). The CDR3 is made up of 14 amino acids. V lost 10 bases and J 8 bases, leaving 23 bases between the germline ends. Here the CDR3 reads CATSLGELSWGYTF. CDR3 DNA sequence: TGTGCCACCTCGCTGGGGGAGCTTTCGTGGGGCTACACCTTC.

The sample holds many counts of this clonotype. CDR3 DNA: TGTGCCAGCAGCTTAGTAACAGCTAACTATGGCTACACCTTC. Protein: CASSLVTANYGYTF. The V call is TRBV7-9, the J call TRBJ1-2; D is undetermined. CDR1 and CDR2 from the germline V gene are SEHNR and FQNEAQ (reference sequence). V lost 1 base and J 0 bases, leaving 6 bases between the germline ends. The CDR3 is 14 amino acids.

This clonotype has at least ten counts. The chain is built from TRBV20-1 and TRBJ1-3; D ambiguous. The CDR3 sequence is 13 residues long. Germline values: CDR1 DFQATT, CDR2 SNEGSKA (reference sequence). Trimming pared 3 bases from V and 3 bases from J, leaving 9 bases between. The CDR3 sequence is CSASRTDGNTIYF. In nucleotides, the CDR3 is TGCAGTGCTAGCAGGACTGATGGAAACACCATATATTTT.

CDR3 nucleotides: TGCGCCAGCAGCTTGGACGGAACGTCCTACAATGAGCAGTTCTTC. It translates to CASSLDGTSYNEQFF. The chain recombines TRBV5-1 with TRBJ2-1; the D is unclear. The CDR3 runs to 15 residues. Deletions cut 0 bases from V and 1 base from J, with 8 bases between. Germline V lookup: CDR1 SGHRS, CDR2 YFSETQ.

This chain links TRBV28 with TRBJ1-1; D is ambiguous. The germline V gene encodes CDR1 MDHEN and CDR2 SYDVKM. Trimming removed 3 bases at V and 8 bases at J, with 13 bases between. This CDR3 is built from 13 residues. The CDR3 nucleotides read TGTGCCAGCAGTTTTATCCGTCGCAGGGAAGCTTTCTTT. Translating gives CASSFIRRREAFF. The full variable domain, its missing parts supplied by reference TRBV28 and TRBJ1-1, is DVKVTQSSRYLVKRTGEKVFLECVQDMDHENMFWYRQDPGLGLRLIYFSYDVKMKEKGDIPEGYSVSREKKERFSLILESASTNQTSMYLCASSFIRRREAFFGQGTRLTVV.

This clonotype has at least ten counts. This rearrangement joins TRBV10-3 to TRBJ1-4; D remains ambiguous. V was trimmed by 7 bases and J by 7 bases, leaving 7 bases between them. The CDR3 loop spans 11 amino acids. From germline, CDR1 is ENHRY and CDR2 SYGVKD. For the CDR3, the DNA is TGTGCCATCAACCACGCTGAAAAACTGTTTTTT. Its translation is CAINHAEKLFF.

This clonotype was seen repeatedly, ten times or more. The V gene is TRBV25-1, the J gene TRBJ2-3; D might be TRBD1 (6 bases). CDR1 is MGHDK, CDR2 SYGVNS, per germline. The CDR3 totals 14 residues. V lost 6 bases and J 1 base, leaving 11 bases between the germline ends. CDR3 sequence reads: CASSPRQGTDTQYF. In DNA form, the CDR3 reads TGTGCCAGCAGCCCCCGACAGGGCACAGATACGCAGTATTTT.

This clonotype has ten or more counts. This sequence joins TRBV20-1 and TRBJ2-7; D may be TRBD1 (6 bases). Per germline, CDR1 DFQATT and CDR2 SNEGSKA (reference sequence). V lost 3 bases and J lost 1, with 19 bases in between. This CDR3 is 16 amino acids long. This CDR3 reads CSASADAGQISYEQYF. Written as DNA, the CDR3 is TGCAGTGCTAGCGCGGACGCTGGACAGATTTCCTACGAGCAGTACTTC.

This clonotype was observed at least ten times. CDR3 in DNA: TGTGCCAGCAGTGAAGAGACAGGGGCACAGAAAAACATTCAGTACTTC. It is translated as CASSEETGAQKNIQYF. The V call is TRBV2, the J call TRBJ2-4; 8 bases agree with TRBD1. The CDR3 has 16 amino acids. CDR1 is SNHLY and CDR2 is FYNNEI in the germline V gene. Germline trimming cut 1 base from V and 4 bases from J; bases unmatched to any gene: 6.

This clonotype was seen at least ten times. CDR3 in amino acids: CASSEGSWPENNEQFF. The CDR3 DNA is TGTGCCAGCAGTGAAGGAAGTTGGCCAGAAAACAATGAGCAGTTCTTC. The chain links TRBV2 to TRBJ2-1; D uncertain. With 1 base removed from V and 5 bases from J, the gap between germline ends came to 15 bases. Germline V gene lookup returns CDR1 SNHLY and CDR2 FYNNEI. CDR3 size: 16 residues. The variable domain in full, completed from reference TRBV2 and TRBJ2-1, reads EPEVTQTPSHQVTQMGQEVILRCVPISNHLYFYWYRQILGQKVEFLVSFYNNEISEKSEIFDDQFSVERPDGSNFTLKIRSTKLEDSAMYFCASSEGSWPENNEQFFGPGTRLTVL.